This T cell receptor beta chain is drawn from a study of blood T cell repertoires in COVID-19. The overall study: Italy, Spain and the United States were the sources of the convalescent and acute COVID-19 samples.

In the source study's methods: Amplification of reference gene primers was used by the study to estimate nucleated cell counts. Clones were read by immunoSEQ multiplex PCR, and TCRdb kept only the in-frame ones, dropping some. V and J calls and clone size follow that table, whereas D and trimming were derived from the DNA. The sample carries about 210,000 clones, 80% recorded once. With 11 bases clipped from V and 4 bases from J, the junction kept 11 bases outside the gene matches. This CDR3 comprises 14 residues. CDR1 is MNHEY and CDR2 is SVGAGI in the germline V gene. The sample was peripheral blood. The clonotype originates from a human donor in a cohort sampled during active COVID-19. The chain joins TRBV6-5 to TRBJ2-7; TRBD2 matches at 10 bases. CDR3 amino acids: CAALPSGRGYEQYF. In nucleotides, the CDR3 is TGTGCCGCATTACCTAGCGGGAGAGGGTACGAGCAGTACTTC.